This TCR beta chain was documented in a study of CD8 T cells in Susac syndrome. Sequencing of TCR beta drew on CD8+ and CD4+ T cells from blood. The CDR3 has 13 residues. Per germline, CDR1 MGHDK and CDR2 SYGVNS. The V and J ends lost 6 bases and 10 bases respectively, with 13 bases between them. Random-hexamer reverse transcription was applied to about 0.45 to 1 ug RNA. Amplification of TCR beta CDR3 was carried out by immunoSEQ multiplex PCR, which covered 54 Vbeta and 13 Jbeta segments. TCRdb processed the immunoSEQ multiplex PCR reads anew with MiXCR; each CDR3 protein has one entry. The profile covers under 200,000 distinct CDR3 sequences, with 85% to 95% appearing a single time and roughly 0.096% taken by the ten largest.

This clonotype was obtained from a human donor in good health. The chain couples TRBV25-1 to TRBJ1-6; D is unresolved. The specimen was CD4+ T cells from PBMCs. CDR3 sequence reads: CASRGGVRSPLHF. CDR3 sequence (DNA): TGTGCCAGCAGGGGCGGGGTTAGATCACCCCTCCACTTT.